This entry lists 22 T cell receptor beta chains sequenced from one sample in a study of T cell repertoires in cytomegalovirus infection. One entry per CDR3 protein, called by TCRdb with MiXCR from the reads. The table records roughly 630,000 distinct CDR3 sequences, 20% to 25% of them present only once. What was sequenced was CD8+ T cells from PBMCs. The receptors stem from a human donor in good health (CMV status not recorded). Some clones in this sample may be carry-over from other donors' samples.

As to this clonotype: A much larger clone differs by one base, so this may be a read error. CDR3 coding DNA: TGTGCCAACAGCTTACAGGGGTTCAATGAGCAGTTCTTC. This translates into CANSLQGFNEQFF. V is TRBV7-8 and J is TRBJ2-1, with 7 bases fitting TRBD1. Germline V gene data show CDR1 as SGHVS and CDR2 as FQNEAQ. The CDR3 sequence is 13 residues long.

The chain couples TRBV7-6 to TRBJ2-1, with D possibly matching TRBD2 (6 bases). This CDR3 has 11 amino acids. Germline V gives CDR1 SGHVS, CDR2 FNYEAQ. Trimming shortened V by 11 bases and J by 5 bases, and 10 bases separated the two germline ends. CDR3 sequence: CAARRDNEQFF. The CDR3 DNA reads TGTGCCGCTCGGAGGGACAATGAGCAGTTCTTC.

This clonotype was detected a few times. For the CDR3, the DNA is TGTGCCAGCAGCTTAGAGCTAGCGGGGGGACTCTACGAGCAGTACTTC. Translation: CASSLELAGGLYEQYF. The chain joins TRBV7-6 to TRBJ2-7; 11 nucleotides align to TRBD2. J was trimmed by 3 bases and V by 1 base; bases with no gene match: 5. Per the germline V gene, CDR1 is SGHVS and CDR2 is FNYEAQ. The CDR3 runs to 16 residues.

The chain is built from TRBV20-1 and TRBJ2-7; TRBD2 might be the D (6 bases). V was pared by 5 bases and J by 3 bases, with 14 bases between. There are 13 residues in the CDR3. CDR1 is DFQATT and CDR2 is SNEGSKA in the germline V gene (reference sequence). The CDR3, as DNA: TGCAGTGCTGTGGACGGGAGAGGCTACGAGCAGTACTTC. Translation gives CSAVDGRGYEQYF.

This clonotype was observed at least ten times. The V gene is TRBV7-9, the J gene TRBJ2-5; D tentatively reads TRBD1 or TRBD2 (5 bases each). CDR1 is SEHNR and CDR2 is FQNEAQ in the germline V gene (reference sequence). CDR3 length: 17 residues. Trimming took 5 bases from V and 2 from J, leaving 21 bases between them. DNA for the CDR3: TGTGCCAGCAGCCGGATTACTCCGGGACGTTTTCAAGAGACCCAGTACTTC. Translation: CASSRITPGRFQETQYF.

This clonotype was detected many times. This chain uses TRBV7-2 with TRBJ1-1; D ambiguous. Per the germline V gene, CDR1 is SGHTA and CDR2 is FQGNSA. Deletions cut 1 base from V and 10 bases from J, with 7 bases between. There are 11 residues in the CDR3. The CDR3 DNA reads TGTGCCAGCAGCTTAGGCCGAGGAGCTTTCTTT. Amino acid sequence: CASSLGRGAFF.

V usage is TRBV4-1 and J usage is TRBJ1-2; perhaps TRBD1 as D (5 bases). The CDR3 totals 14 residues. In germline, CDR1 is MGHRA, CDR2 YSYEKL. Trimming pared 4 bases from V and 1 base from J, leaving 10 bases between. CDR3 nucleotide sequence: TGCGCCAGCAGCCCCCTGCAGGGTAACTATGGCTACACCTTC. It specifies CASSPLQGNYGYTF.

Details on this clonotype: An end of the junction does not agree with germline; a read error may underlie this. The DNA for the CDR3 is TGTGTCAGCAGCTCCCGGACTAGCGGGGGCCAAGAGACCCAGTACTTC. Translating it yields CVSSSRTSGGQETQYF. This chain links TRBV7-6 with TRBJ2-5; 13 nucleotides match TRBD2. The CDR3 has 16 amino acids. CDR1 is SGHVS and CDR2 is FNYEAQ in the germline V gene.

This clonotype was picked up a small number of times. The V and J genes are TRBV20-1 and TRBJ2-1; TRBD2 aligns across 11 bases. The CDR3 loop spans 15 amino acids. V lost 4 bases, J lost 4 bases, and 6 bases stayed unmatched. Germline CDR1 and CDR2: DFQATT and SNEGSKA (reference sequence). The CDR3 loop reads CSAKGLAGGYNEQFF. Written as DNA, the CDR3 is TGCAGTGCTAAGGGGCTAGCGGGGGGATACAATGAGCAGTTCTTC.

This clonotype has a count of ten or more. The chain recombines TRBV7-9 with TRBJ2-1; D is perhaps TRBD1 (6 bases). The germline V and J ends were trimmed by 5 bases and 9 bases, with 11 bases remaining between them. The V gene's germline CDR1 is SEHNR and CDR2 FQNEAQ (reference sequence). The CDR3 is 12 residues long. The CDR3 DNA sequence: TGTGCCAGCAGCCCTCAGGGGCCTGAGCAGTTCTTC. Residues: CASSPQGPEQFF.

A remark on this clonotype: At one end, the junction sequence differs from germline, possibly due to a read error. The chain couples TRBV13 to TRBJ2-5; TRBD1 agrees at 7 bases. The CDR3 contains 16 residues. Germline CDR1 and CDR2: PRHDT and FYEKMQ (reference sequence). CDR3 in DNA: TGTGCCAGTAGCTCCCGGGGACAGAGGGACGGAAAGACCCAGTACTTC. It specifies CASSSRGQRDGKTQYF.

In nucleotides, the CDR3 is TGTGCCAGCAGCACATTTGGGGACAGTCCAACTAACTATGGCTACACCTTC. This codes for CASSTFGDSPTNYGYTF. V and J are TRBV7-9 and TRBJ1-2, with TRBD1 identical over 7 bases. This CDR3 spans 17 amino acids. Trimming cost V 5 bases and J 0 bases; bases outside gene matches: 12. Germline V gene data show CDR1 as SEHNR and CDR2 as FQNEAQ (reference sequence).

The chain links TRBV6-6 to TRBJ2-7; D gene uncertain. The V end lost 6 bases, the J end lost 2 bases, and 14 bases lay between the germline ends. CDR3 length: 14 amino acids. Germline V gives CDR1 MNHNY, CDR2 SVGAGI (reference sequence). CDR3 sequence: CASRQVVGTYEQYV. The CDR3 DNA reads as TGTGCCAGCAGGCAGGTGGTAGGAACCTACGAGCAGTACGTC.

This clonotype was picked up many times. This CDR3 reads CASSERSVGNEQFF. The CDR3 DNA follows: TGTGCCAGCAGTGAAAGGTCCGTGGGTAATGAGCAGTTCTTC. The V call is TRBV6-1, the J call TRBJ2-1; D gene ambiguous. Germline CDR1 is MNHNS and CDR2 is SASEGT. Trimming took off 2 bases at V and 7 bases at J, with 12 bases between the two ends. The CDR3 runs 14 residues.

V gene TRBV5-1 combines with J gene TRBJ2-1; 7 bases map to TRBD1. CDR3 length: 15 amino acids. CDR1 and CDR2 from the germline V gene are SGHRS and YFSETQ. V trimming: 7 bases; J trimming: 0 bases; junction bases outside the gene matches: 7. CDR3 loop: CASHGWDSSYNEQFF. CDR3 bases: TGCGCCAGCCACGGATGGGACAGCTCCTACAATGAGCAGTTCTTC.

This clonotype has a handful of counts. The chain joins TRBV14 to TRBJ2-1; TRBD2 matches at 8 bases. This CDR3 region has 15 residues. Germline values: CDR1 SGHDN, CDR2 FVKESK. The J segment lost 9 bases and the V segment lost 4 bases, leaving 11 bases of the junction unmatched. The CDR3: CASSPQRGPGAEQFF. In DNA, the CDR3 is TGTGCCAGCAGCCCCCAGCGGGGGCCGGGGGCTGAGCAGTTCTTC.

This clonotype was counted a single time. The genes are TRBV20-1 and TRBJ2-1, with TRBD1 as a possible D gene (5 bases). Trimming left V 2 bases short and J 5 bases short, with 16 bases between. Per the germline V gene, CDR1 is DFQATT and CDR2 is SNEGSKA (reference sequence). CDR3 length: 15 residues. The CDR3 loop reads CSARKGRAINNEQFF. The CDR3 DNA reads TGCAGTGCTAGAAAGGGCAGGGCGATTAACAATGAGCAGTTCTTC.

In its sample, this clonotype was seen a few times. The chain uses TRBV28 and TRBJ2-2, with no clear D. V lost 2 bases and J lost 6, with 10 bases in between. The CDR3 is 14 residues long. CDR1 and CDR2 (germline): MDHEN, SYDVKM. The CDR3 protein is CASSLNSNSGELFF. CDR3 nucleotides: TGTGCCAGCAGTTTAAACAGTAATTCCGGGGAGCTGTTTTTT.

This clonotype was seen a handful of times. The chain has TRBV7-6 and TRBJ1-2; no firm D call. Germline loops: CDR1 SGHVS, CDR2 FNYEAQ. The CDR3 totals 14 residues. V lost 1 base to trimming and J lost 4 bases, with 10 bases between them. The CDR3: CASSLDTAPYGYTF. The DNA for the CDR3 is TGTGCCAGCAGCTTAGATACGGCACCCTATGGCTACACCTTC.

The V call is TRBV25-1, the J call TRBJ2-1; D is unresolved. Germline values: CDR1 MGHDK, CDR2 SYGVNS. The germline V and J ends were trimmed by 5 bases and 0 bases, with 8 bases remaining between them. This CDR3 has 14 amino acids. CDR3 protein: CASSISRSYNEQFF. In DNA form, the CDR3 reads TGTGCCAGCAGTATTTCCCGCTCCTACAATGAGCAGTTCTTC.

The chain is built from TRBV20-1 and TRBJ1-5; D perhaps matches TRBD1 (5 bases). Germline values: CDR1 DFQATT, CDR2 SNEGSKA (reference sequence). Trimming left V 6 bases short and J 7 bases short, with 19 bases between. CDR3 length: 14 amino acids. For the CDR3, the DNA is TGCAGTGCCGGGGACGAAGGGAAGAACCAGCCCCAGCATTTT. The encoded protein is CSAGDEGKNQPQHF.

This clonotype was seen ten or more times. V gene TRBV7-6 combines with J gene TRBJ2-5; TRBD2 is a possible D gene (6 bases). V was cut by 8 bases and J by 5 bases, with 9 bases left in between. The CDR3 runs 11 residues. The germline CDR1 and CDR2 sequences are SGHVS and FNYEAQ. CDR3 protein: CASRGWETQYF. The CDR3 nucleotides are TGTGCCAGCCGGGGGTGGGAGACCCAGTACTTC.